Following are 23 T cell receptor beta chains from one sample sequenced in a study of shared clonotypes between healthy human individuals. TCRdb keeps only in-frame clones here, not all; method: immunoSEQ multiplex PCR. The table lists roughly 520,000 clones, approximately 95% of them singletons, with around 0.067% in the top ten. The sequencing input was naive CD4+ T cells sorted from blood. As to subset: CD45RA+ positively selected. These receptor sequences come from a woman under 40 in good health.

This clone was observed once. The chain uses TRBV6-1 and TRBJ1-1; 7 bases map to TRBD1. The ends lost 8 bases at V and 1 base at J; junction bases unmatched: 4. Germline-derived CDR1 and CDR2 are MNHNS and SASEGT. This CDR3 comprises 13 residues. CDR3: CASGDRQNTEAFF. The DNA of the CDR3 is TGTGCCAGCGGGGACAGACAGAACACTGAAGCTTTCTTT.

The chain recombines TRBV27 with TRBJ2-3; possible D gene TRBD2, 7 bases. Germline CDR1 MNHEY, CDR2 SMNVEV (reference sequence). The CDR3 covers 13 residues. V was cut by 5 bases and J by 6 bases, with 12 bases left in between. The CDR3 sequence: CASSLGRGDTQYF. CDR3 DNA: TGTGCCAGCAGTCTTGGGAGGGGGGATACGCAGTATTTT.

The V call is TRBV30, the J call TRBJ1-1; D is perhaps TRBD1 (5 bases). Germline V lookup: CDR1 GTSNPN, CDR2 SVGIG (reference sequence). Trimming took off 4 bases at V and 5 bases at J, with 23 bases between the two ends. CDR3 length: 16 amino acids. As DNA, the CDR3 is TGTGCCTGGAAAAGGGCGCAACCGACAGCGCGAACTGAAGCTTTCTTT. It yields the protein CAWKRAQPTARTEAFF.

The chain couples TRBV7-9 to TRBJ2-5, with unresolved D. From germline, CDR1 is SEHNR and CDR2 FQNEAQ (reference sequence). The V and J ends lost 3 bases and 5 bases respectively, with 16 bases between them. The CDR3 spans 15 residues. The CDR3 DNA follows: TGTGCCAGCAGCTTTCCCCTAGGGTCGAGGGAGACCCAGTACTTC. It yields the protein CASSFPLGSRETQYF.

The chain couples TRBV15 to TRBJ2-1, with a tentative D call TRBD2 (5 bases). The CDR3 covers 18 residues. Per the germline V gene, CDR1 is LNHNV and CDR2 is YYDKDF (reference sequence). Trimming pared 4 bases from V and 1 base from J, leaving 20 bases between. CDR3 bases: TGTGCCACCAGCAAGTCCCTCGGGTCGAGCGGTTCCTACAATGAGCAGTTCTTC. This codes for CATSKSLGSSGSYNEQFF. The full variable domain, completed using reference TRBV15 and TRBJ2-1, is DAMVIQNPRYQVTQFGKPVTLSCSQTLNHNVMYWYQQKSSQAPKLLFHYYDKDFNNEADTPDNFQSRRPNTSFCFLDIRSPGLGDTAMYLCATSKSLGSSGSYNEQFFGPGTRLTVL.

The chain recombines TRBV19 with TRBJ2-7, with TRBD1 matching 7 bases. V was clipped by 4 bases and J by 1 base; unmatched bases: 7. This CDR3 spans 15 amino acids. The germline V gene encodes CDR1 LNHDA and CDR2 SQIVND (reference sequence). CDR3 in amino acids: CASSTHGTASYEQYF. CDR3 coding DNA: TGTGCCAGTAGTACCCACGGGACAGCTTCCTACGAGCAGTACTTC.

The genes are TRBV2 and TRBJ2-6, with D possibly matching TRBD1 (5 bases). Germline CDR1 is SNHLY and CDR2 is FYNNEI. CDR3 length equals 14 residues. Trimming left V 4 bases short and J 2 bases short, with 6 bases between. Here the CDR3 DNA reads TGTGCCAGCAGTGTCAGGGCTGGGGCCAACGTCCTGACTTTC. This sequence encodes CASSVRAGANVLTF.

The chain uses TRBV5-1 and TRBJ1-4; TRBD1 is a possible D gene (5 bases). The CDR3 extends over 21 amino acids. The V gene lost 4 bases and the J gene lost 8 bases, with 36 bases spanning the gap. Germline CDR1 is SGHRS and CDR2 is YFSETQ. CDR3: CASSPRTLTAVGGVDGEKLFF. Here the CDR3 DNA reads TGCGCCAGCAGCCCCCGGACCCTCACCGCGGTCGGGGGGGTGGATGGCGAAAAACTGTTTTTT.

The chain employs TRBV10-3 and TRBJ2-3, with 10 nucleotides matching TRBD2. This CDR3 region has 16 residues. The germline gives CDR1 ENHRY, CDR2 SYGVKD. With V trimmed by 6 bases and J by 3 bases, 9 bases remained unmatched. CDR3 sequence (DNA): TGTGCCATCAGCTCCCGGACTAGCGGAGCAACAGATACGCAGTATTTT. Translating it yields CAISSRTSGATDTQYF.

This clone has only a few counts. The CDR3 reads CAISGSYEQYF. The CDR3 DNA reads TGTGCCATCAGTGGCTCCTACGAGCAGTACTTC. This chain joins TRBV10-3 and TRBJ2-7; D gene ambiguous. Germline lookup yields CDR1 ENHRY and CDR2 SYGVKD. CDR3 size: 11 residues. V lost 4 bases to trimming and J lost 0 bases, with 1 base between them.

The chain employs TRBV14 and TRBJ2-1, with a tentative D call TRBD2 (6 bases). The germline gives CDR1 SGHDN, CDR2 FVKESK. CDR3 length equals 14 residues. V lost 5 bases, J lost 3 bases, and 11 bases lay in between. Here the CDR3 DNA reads TGTGCCAGCAGCGCAGCGGGTAGCTACAATGAGCAGTTCTTC. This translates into CASSAAGSYNEQFF. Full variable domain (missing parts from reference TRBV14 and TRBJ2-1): EAGVTQFPSHSVIEKGQTVTLRCDPISGHDNLYWYRRVMGKEIKFLLHFVKESKQDESGMPNNRFLAERTGGTYSTLKVQPAELEDSGVYFCASSAAGSYNEQFFGPGTRLTVL.

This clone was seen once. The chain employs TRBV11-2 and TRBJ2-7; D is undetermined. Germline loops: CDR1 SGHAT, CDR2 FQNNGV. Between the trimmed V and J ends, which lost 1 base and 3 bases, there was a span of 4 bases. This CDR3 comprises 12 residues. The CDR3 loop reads CASSLVVYEQYF. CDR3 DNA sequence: TGTGCCAGCAGCTTAGTAGTCTACGAGCAGTACTTC.

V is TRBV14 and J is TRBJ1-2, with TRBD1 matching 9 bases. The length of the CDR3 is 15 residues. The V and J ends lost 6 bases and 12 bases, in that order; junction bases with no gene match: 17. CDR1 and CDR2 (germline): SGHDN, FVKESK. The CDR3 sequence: CASSPGGTGFISNTF. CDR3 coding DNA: TGTGCCAGCAGTCCCGGCGGGACAGGGTTTATTTCTAACACCTTC.

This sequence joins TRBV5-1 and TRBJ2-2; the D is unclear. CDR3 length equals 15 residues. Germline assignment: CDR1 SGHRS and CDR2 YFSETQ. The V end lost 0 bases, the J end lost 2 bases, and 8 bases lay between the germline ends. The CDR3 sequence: CASSLDSSNTGELFF. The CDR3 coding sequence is TGCGCCAGCAGCTTGGACAGCTCAAACACCGGGGAGCTGTTTTTT.

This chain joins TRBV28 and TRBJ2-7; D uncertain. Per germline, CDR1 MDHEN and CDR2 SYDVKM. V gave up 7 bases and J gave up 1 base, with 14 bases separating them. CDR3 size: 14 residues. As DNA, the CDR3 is TGTGCCAGCACCCGCCCCCCCAGTTCCTACGAGCAGTACTTC. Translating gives CASTRPPSSYEQYF.

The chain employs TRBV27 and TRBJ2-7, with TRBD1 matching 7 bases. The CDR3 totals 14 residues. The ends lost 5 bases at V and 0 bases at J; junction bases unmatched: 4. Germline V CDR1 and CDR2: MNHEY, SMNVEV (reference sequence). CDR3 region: CASSLWDSSYEQYF. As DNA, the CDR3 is TGTGCCAGCAGTCTATGGGACAGCTCCTACGAGCAGTACTTC.

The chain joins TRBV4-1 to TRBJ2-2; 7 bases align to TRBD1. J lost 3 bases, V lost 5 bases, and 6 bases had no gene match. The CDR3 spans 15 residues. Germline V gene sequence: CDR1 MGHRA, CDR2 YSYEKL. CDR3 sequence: CASSMDRSDTGELFF. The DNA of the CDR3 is TGCGCCAGCAGCATGGACAGGTCCGACACCGGGGAGCTGTTTTTT.

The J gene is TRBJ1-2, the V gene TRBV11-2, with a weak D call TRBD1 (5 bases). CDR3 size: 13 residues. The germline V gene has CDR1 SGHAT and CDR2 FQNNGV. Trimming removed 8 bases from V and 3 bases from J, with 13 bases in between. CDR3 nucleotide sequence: TGTGCCAGCGCCTTAAGGGGTCACTATGGCTACACCTTC. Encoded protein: CASALRGHYGYTF.

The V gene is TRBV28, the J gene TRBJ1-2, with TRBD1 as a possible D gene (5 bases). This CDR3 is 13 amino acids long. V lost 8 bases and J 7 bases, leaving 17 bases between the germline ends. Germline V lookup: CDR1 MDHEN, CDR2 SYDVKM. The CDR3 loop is CASGLGDTLGYTF. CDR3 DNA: TGTGCCAGCGGTCTGGGGGATACGCTTGGCTACACCTTC.

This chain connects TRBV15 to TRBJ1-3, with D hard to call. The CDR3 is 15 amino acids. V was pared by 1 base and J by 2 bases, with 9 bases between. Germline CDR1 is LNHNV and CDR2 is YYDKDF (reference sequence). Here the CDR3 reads CATSRGEGAGNTIYF. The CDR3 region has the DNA TGTGCCACCAGCAGAGGGGAGGGAGCTGGAAACACCATATATTTT.

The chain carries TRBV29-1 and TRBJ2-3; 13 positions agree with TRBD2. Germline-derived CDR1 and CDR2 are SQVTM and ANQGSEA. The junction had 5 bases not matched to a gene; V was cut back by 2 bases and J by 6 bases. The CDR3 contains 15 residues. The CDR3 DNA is TGCAGCGTTGAACCGGGGACTAGCGGGGTTGATACGCAGTATTTT. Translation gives CSVEPGTSGVDTQYF.

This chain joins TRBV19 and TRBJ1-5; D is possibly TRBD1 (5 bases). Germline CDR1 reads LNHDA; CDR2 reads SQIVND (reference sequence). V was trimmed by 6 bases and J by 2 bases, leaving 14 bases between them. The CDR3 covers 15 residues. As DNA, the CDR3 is TGTGCCAGTAGCTACCCCAGGGAGGGCAATCAGCCCCAGCATTTT. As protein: CASSYPREGNQPQHF.

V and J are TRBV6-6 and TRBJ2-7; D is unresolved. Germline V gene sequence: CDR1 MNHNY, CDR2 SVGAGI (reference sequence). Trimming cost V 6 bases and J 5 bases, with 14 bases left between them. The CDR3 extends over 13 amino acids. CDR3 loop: CASSPGSINEQYF. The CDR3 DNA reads TGTGCCAGCAGCCCCGGGTCTATCAACGAGCAGTACTTC.